These T cell receptor beta chains were read from a single sample in a study of read filtering for tumor transcriptome and immune sequencing. TCRdb independently ran MiXCR on the reads; one entry per CDR3 protein. The repertoire holds over 90,000 distinct CDR3 sequences, with about a fifth as singletons. Specimen: a population of CD138-negative cells sorted from bone marrow. Source of these receptors: a donor at least 40 years old with multiple myeloma. Both conserved end residues are part of each CDR3. The order of the fields is V gene, clone size, D gene, J gene, CDR3 protein, CDR3 DNA. D genes are given only for firm matches. Some rows mark clone size as missing; the rest say once, few, many or name a class of expanded clone.

v_gene: TRBV19; abundance: few; d_gene: .; j_gene: TRBJ2-4; CDR3aa: CASSIKGENIQYF; CDR3nt: TGTGCCAGTAGTATAAAGGGGGAAAACATTCAGTACTTC
v_gene: TRBV5-4; abundance: few; d_gene: .; j_gene: TRBJ1-1; CDR3aa: CASSLLTGGGTEAFF; CDR3nt: TGTGCCAGCAGCTTGTTGACCGGAGGTGGCACTGAAGCTTTCTTT
v_gene: TRBV10-2; abundance: .; d_gene: .; j_gene: TRBJ1-5; CDR3aa: CASSATGLNQPQHF; CDR3nt: TGCGCCAGCAGTGCTACGGGCCTCAATCAGCCCCAGCATTTT
v_gene: TRBV6-5; abundance: many; d_gene: TRBD2; j_gene: TRBJ2-7; CDR3aa: CASSYNSGGSYEQYF; CDR3nt: TGTGCCAGCAGTTACAATAGCGGGGGCTCCTACGAGCAGTACTTC
v_gene: TRBV28; abundance: many; d_gene: .; j_gene: TRBJ1-4; CDR3aa: CASTRAGEKLFF; CDR3nt: TGTGCCAGCACCCGGGCGGGAGAAAAACTGTTTTTT
v_gene: TRBV29-1; abundance: .; d_gene: .; j_gene: TRBJ2-5; CDR3aa: CSAEGNQESQYF; CDR3nt: TGTAGCGCTGAGGGGAACCAAGAGTCCCAGTACTTC
v_gene: TRBV19; abundance: .; d_gene: .; j_gene: TRBJ2-2; CDR3aa: CASSSGHANTGELFF; CDR3nt: TGTGCCAGTAGCTCGGGACATGCGAACACCGGGGAGCTGTTTTTT
v_gene: TRBV30; abundance: many; d_gene: .; j_gene: TRBJ2-3; CDR3aa: CAWSESASTDTQYF; CDR3nt: TGTGCCTGGAGTGAGAGCGCTAGCACAGATACGCAGTATTTT
v_gene: TRBV7-2; abundance: many; d_gene: .; j_gene: TRBJ1-5; CDR3aa: CASSLDPGSNQPQHF; CDR3nt: TGTGCCAGCAGCTTAGATCCGGGGAGCAATCAGCCCCAGCATTTT
v_gene: TRBV20-1; abundance: few; d_gene: .; j_gene: TRBJ2-3; CDR3aa: CSTDGTYGDTQYF; CDR3nt: TGCAGTACTGACGGGACTTACGGGGATACACAGTATTTT
v_gene: TRBV20-1; abundance: many; d_gene: TRBD1; j_gene: TRBJ2-5; CDR3aa: CSARGGGTVEETQYF; CDR3nt: TGCAGTGCTAGAGGTGGTGGGACAGTAGAAGAGACCCAGTACTTC
v_gene: TRBV29-1; abundance: few; d_gene: TRBD1; j_gene: TRBJ2-2; CDR3aa: CSVATGAYSTGELFF; CDR3nt: TGCAGCGTTGCTACAGGGGCATACAGCACCGGGGAGCTGTTTTTT
v_gene: TRBV2; abundance: few; d_gene: .; j_gene: TRBJ2-2; CDR3aa: CASSTDSTGELFF; CDR3nt: TGTGCCAGCAGTACCGACTCCACCGGGGAGCTGTTTTTT
v_gene: TRBV7-9; abundance: many; d_gene: TRBD1; j_gene: TRBJ2-1; CDR3aa: CASTTGTGTYNEQFF; CDR3nt: TGTGCCAGCACAACCGGGACAGGGACCTACAATGAGCAGTTCTTC
v_gene: TRBV6-2/TRBV6-3; abundance: few; d_gene: .; j_gene: TRBJ1-5; CDR3aa: CASSSGGRQPQHF; CDR3nt: TGTGCCAGCAGTTCGGGAGGTCGTCAGCCCCAGCATTTT
v_gene: TRBV28; abundance: many; d_gene: .; j_gene: TRBJ2-7; CDR3aa: CASRQGRHEQYF; CDR3nt: TGTGCCAGCAGGCAGGGTCGGCACGAGCAGTACTTC
v_gene: TRBV19; abundance: .; d_gene: .; j_gene: TRBJ2-1; CDR3aa: CASSINGGSYNEQFF; CDR3nt: TGTGCCAGTAGTATAAACGGGGGCAGCTACAATGAGCAGTTCTTC
v_gene: TRBV5-1; abundance: .; d_gene: TRBD2; j_gene: TRBJ2-3; CDR3aa: CASSLQGLAGGDTQYF; CDR3nt: TGCGCCAGCAGCTTACAGGGACTAGCGGGGGGAGATACGCAGTATTTT
v_gene: TRBV3-1; abundance: many; d_gene: .; j_gene: TRBJ2-3; CDR3aa: CASSLNWGAGADTQYF; CDR3nt: TGTGCCAGCAGCCTCAACTGGGGGGCCGGGGCAGATACGCAGTATTTT
v_gene: TRBV12-3/TRBV12-4; abundance: .; d_gene: TRBD1; j_gene: TRBJ1-2; CDR3aa: CATTAGTGYGYTF; CDR3nt: TGTGCCACAACCGCCGGGACAGGGTATGGCTACACCTTC
v_gene: TRBV5-1; abundance: many; d_gene: .; j_gene: TRBJ1-1; CDR3aa: CASSSEPNTEAFF; CDR3nt: TGCGCCAGCAGCTCTGAACCCAACACTGAAGCTTTCTTT
v_gene: TRBV4-1; abundance: many; d_gene: TRBD1; j_gene: TRBJ2-3; CDR3aa: CASSQLPGTGGKDTQYF; CDR3nt: TGCGCCAGCAGCCAATTGCCCGGGACAGGGGGTAAAGATACGCAGTATTTT
v_gene: TRBV29-1; abundance: many; d_gene: TRBD1; j_gene: TRBJ2-7; CDR3aa: CSVEVGDRSSYEQYF; CDR3nt: TGCAGCGTTGAAGTCGGGGACAGGAGCTCCTACGAGCAGTACTTC
v_gene: TRBV6-1; abundance: .; d_gene: .; j_gene: TRBJ1-1; CDR3aa: CASSGQVRVNTEALF; CDR3nt: TGTGCCAGCAGTGGACAGGTCAGGGTGAACACTGAAGCCCTCTTT
v_gene: TRBV7-9; abundance: many; d_gene: .; j_gene: TRBJ2-2; CDR3aa: CASTRGALNTGELFF; CDR3nt: TGTGCCAGCACCCGGGGGGCTCTGAACACCGGGGAGCTGTTTTTT
v_gene: TRBV2; abundance: many; d_gene: .; j_gene: TRBJ2-1; CDR3aa: CATLGREQFF; CDR3nt: TGTGCCACCTTAGGACGAGAGCAGTTCTTC
v_gene: TRBV18; abundance: .; d_gene: TRBD1; j_gene: TRBJ1-5; CDR3aa: CASSPGDRDQPQHF; CDR3nt: TGTGCCAGCTCACCAGGGGACAGGGATCAGCCCCAGCATTTT
v_gene: TRBV7-3; abundance: many; d_gene: .; j_gene: TRBJ2-4; CDR3aa: CASSLGPKDIQYF; CDR3nt: TGTGCCAGCAGCTTGGGACCAAAGGACATTCAGTACTTC
v_gene: TRBV2; abundance: .; d_gene: .; j_gene: TRBJ2-3; CDR3aa: CASSENTNLRATQYF; CDR3nt: TGTGCCAGCAGCGAGAACACGAACTTAAGGGCTACGCAGTATTTT
v_gene: TRBV20-1; abundance: few; d_gene: .; j_gene: TRBJ2-3; CDR3aa: CSARDSRGGQGTDTQYF; CDR3nt: TGCAGTGCTAGAGATTCGAGGGGGGGCCAAGGCACAGATACGCAGTATTTT
v_gene: TRBV24-1; abundance: many; d_gene: .; j_gene: TRBJ2-2; CDR3aa: CATSVLGNTGELFF; CDR3nt: TGTGCCACCAGTGTTCTGGGAAACACCGGGGAGCTGTTTTTT